The 18 T cell receptor beta chains below were found in one sample sequenced in a study of OX40 agonist ivuxolimab in advanced cancers. The table came from immunoSEQ multiplex PCR; TCRdb's copy has only in-frame clones and leaves some out. The sample records approximately 58,000 clones, approximately 79% being singletons. The material was CD4+ or CD8+ T cells sorted from blood, obtained in a trial of the OX40 agonist ivuxolimab. All receptors derive from an adult with an advanced solid tumor such as melanoma, head and neck, liver or kidney cancer.

V gene TRBV7-9 combines with J gene TRBJ2-6; the D gene is possibly TRBD2 (6 bases). This CDR3 has 16 residues. Germline CDR1 SEHNR, CDR2 FQNEAQ (reference sequence). V lost 1 base, J lost 4 bases, and 11 bases lay in between. Here the CDR3 DNA reads TGTGCCAGCAGCTTAGAACTTCGGGAGGGGGCCAACGTCCTGACTTTC. As protein: CASSLELREGANVLTF.

The V and J genes are TRBV4-2 and TRBJ1-5; D gene uncertain. Trimming shortened V by 0 bases and J by 3 bases, and 15 bases separated the two germline ends. The CDR3 is 17 amino acids. Per the germline V gene, CDR1 is LGHNA and CDR2 is YNFKEQ. The CDR3 is CASSQEDRSGFNQPQHF. CDR3 sequence (DNA): TGTGCCAGCAGCCAAGAAGATCGATCCGGATTCAATCAGCCCCAGCATTTT.

This rearrangement joins TRBV28 to TRBJ1-2, with D unclear. The germline CDR1 and CDR2 sequences are MDHEN and SYDVKM. The CDR3 totals 15 residues. Trimming took off 2 bases at V and 2 bases at J, with 12 bases between the two ends. CDR3 protein: CASSLGDAWNYGYTF. CDR3 nucleotide sequence: TGTGCCAGCAGTTTAGGAGATGCGTGGAACTATGGCTACACCTTC.

This clone was seen once. The gene calls are TRBV5-1 and TRBJ2-7; D remains ambiguous. Trimming removed 2 bases at V and 7 bases at J, with 10 bases between. Germline assignment: CDR1 SGHRS and CDR2 YFSETQ. The CDR3 runs to 12 residues. In DNA, the CDR3 is TGCGCCAGCAGCTTATTGGTGGGGGAGCAGTACTTC. Residues: CASSLLVGEQYF.

The J gene is TRBJ2-7, the V gene TRBV28; 9 bases fit TRBD1. This CDR3 spans 15 amino acids. The germline gives CDR1 MDHEN, CDR2 SYDVKM. The J segment lost 5 bases and the V segment lost 8 bases, leaving 13 bases of the junction unmatched. This CDR3 reads CASLQTGTGKNEQYF. In DNA form, the CDR3 reads TGTGCCAGCCTTCAAACCGGGACAGGGAAGAACGAGCAGTACTTC.

This clone was found once. The chain combines TRBV7-2 with TRBJ1-6, with D perhaps TRBD1 (5 bases). The germline V and J ends were trimmed by 2 bases and 10 bases, with 12 bases remaining between them. The CDR3 contains 14 residues. Germline CDR1 reads SGHTA; CDR2 reads FQGNSA. CDR3 loop: CASSLLKGSSPLHF. The CDR3 bases are TGTGCCAGCAGCTTACTGAAGGGGAGCTCACCCCTCCACTTT.

The chain recombines TRBV18 with TRBJ1-5; 7 nucleotides align to TRBD1. The germline CDR1 and CDR2 sequences are KGHSH and LQKENI. V shed 6 bases and J 0 bases; nucleotides not matched to a gene: 5. CDR3 size: 15 residues. This CDR3 reads CASSADRDSNQPQHF. The DNA for the CDR3 is TGTGCCAGCTCTGCAGACAGGGATAGCAATCAGCCCCAGCATTTT.

The rearrangement uses TRBV7-3 and TRBJ1-2, with D perhaps matching TRBD1 (6 bases). V gave up 5 bases and J gave up 3 bases, with 10 bases separating them. CDR1 SGHTA and CDR2 FQGTGA come from the germline V gene. The CDR3 covers 13 residues. The CDR3 bases are TGTGCCAGCAGCAGGGGGGCCTACTATGGCTACACCTTC. Protein product: CASSRGAYYGYTF.

The rearrangement uses TRBV11-2 and TRBJ2-7; 8 bases map to TRBD1. CDR1 is SGHAT, CDR2 FQNNGV, per germline. The V segment lost 3 bases and the J segment 2 bases; nucleotides outside the gene matches: 3. The CDR3 length is 14 residues. CDR3 region: CASSLVDRAYEQYF. For the CDR3, the DNA is TGTGCCAGCAGCTTGGTGGACAGGGCCTACGAGCAGTACTTC. The full variable domain, its missing parts supplied by reference TRBV11-2 and TRBJ2-7, is EAGVAQSPRYKIIEKRQSVAFWCNPISGHATLYWYQQILGQGPKLLIQFQNNGVVDDSQLPKDRFSAERLKGVDSTLKIQPAKLEDSAVYLCASSLVDRAYEQYFGPGTRLTVT.

The genes are TRBV28 and TRBJ2-7, with D maybe TRBD1 (5 bases). With 5 bases removed from V and 3 bases from J, the gap between germline ends came to 17 bases. Germline loops: CDR1 MDHEN, CDR2 SYDVKM. The CDR3 is 15 residues long. CDR3 in amino acids: CASSPGHVKLYEQYF. The CDR3, as DNA: TGTGCCAGCAGTCCTGGACACGTTAAGCTCTACGAGCAGTACTTC.

This clone was picked up a small number of times. The V and J genes are TRBV15 and TRBJ1-2, with D possibly being TRBD1 (5 bases). The CDR3 has 12 amino acids. In germline, CDR1 is LNHNV, CDR2 YYDKDF (reference sequence). V lost 1 base and J 8 bases, leaving 8 bases between the germline ends. CDR3 in amino acids: CATSRANRGYTF. The CDR3 coding sequence is TGTGCCACCAGCAGAGCCAACAGGGGCTACACCTTC. The full variable domain, rest sourced from reference TRBV15 and TRBJ1-2, is DAMVIQNPRYQVTQFGKPVTLSCSQTLNHNVMYWYQQKSSQAPKLLFHYYDKDFNNEADTPDNFQSRRPNTSFCFLDIRSPGLGDTAMYLCATSRANRGYTFGSGTRLTVV.

V is TRBV28 and J is TRBJ2-4; 9 nucleotides match TRBD1. The CDR3 loop spans 19 amino acids. Germline CDR1 MDHEN, CDR2 SYDVKM. The junction had 14 bases not matched to a gene; V was cut back by 5 bases and J by 0 bases. The DNA of the CDR3 is TGTGCCAGCAGTGGGGCCGGGACAGGGATTGGGATAGCCAAAAACATTCAGTACTTC. Its translation: CASSGAGTGIGIAKNIQYF.

The rearrangement uses TRBV30 and TRBJ1-1, with D hard to call. V gave up 0 bases and J gave up 6 bases, with 11 bases separating them. Germline CDR1 reads GTSNPN; CDR2 reads SVGIG (reference sequence). This CDR3 contains 13 residues. The CDR3 coding sequence is TGTGCCTGGAGTGTCGCCAATACGGCTGAAGCTTTCTTT. Translating gives CAWSVANTAEAFF. Filled out from reference TRBV30 and TRBJ1-1, the complete variable domain reads SQTIHQWPATLVQPVGSPLSLECTVEGTSNPNLYWYRQAAGRGLQLLFYSVGIGQISSEVPQNLSASRPQDRQFILSSKKLLLSDSGFYLCAWSVANTAEAFFGQGTRLTVV.

The genes are TRBV19 and TRBJ2-1; 7 bases map to TRBD2. J was trimmed by 4 bases and V by 0 bases; bases with no gene match: 6. The CDR3 has 16 residues. Germline-derived CDR1 and CDR2 are LNHDA and SQIVND (reference sequence). The CDR3 region is CASSIESGGGYNEQFF. CDR3 bases: TGTGCCAGTAGTATAGAGTCTGGCGGGGGATACAATGAGCAGTTCTTC.

The rearrangement links TRBV7-9 to TRBJ2-3, with D perhaps given as TRBD1 or TRBD2 (5 bases each). CDR1 SEHNR and CDR2 FQNEAQ come from the germline V gene (reference sequence). With 4 bases removed from V and 4 bases from J, the gap between germline ends came to 9 bases. The CDR3 consists of 13 residues. The CDR3 loop is CASSSRDPDTQYF. CDR3 coding DNA: TGTGCCAGCAGCTCCAGGGACCCAGATACGCAGTATTTT.

The V call is TRBV29-1, the J call TRBJ1-3; a weak D match, TRBD1 (5 bases). V was pared by 4 bases and J by 4 bases, with 11 bases between. This CDR3 comprises 13 residues. Per germline, CDR1 SQVTM and CDR2 ANQGSEA. CDR3 in DNA: TGCAGCGTTGGCAGGGCCAGCGGAAACACCATATATTTT. Encoded protein: CSVGRASGNTIYF. Supplemented by reference TRBV29-1 and TRBJ1-3, the full variable domain reads SAVISQKPSRDICQRGTSLTIQCQVDSQVTMMFWYRQQPGQSLTLIATANQGSEATYESGFVIDKFPISRPNLTFSTLTVSNMSPEDSSIYLCSVGRASGNTIYFGEGSWLTVV.

The chain recombines TRBV6-1 with TRBJ2-2; no reliable D call. Germline CDR1 is MNHNS and CDR2 is SASEGT. V lost 2 bases, J lost 6 bases, and 4 bases lay in between. The CDR3 is 12 residues long. CDR3 coding DNA: TGTGCCAGCAGTGAATTCCCCGGGGAGCTGTTTTTT. This sequence encodes CASSEFPGELFF.

The chain joins TRBV6-1 to TRBJ1-1, with a tentative D call TRBD1 (5 bases). Trimming took 6 bases from V and 4 from J, leaving 18 bases between them. CDR3 size: 15 residues. Germline values: CDR1 MNHNS, CDR2 SASEGT. The CDR3 sequence: CASSREWGDGTEAFF. CDR3 nucleotide sequence: TGTGCCAGCAGCAGGGAGTGGGGGGACGGCACTGAAGCTTTCTTT.